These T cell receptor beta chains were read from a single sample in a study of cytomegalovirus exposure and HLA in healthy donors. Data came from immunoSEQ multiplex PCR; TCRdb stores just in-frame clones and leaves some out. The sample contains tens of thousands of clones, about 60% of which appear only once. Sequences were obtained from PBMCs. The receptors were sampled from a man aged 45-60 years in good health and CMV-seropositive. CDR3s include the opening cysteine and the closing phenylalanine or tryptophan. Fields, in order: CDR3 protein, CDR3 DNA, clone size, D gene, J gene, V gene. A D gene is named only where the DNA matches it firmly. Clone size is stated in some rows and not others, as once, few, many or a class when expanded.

CDR3aa: CASSWDRGTYEQYF
CDR3nt: TGTGCCAGCAGTTGGGACAGGGGCACCTACGAGCAGTACTTC
abundance: .
d_gene: TRBD1
j_gene: TRBJ2-7
v_gene: TRBV27

CDR3aa: CASSLDRAYEQYF
CDR3nt: TGCGCCAGCAGCTTGGACAGGGCCTACGAGCAGTACTTC
abundance: .
d_gene: .
j_gene: TRBJ2-7
v_gene: TRBV5-1

CDR3aa: CASRGGNTEAFF
CDR3nt: TGCGCCAGCAGGGGAGGAAACACTGAAGCTTTCTTT
abundance: .
d_gene: .
j_gene: TRBJ1-1
v_gene: TRBV10-1

CDR3aa: CASSLAAGTNYGYTF
CDR3nt: TGTGCCAGCAGCTTAGCGGCAGGGACTAACTATGGCTACACCTTC
abundance: .
d_gene: .
j_gene: TRBJ1-2
v_gene: TRBV7-9

CDR3aa: CASSQSSLITGELFF
CDR3nt: TGCGCCAGCAGCCAATCTAGTCTAATCACCGGGGAGCTGTTTTTT
abundance: .
d_gene: .
j_gene: TRBJ2-2
v_gene: TRBV4-1

CDR3aa: CASSLDTRPGELFF
CDR3nt: TGTGCCAGCAGTTTGGACACACGTCCCGGGGAGCTGTTTTTT
abundance: medium-sized
d_gene: .
j_gene: TRBJ2-2
v_gene: TRBV27

CDR3aa: CSVGGVGPYEQYF
CDR3nt: TGCAGCGTGGGAGGGGTCGGACCCTACGAGCAGTACTTC
abundance: .
d_gene: TRBD2
j_gene: TRBJ2-7
v_gene: TRBV29-1

CDR3aa: CASSWTGTSNTEAFF
CDR3nt: TGCGCCAGCAGCTGGACAGGGACCTCAAACACTGAAGCTTTCTTT
abundance: few
d_gene: TRBD1
j_gene: TRBJ1-1
v_gene: TRBV5-1

CDR3aa: CASSPRPGGTYGYTF
CDR3nt: TGTGCCAGCAGTCCCCGACCCGGGGGGACCTATGGCTACACCTTC
abundance: few
d_gene: .
j_gene: TRBJ1-2
v_gene: TRBV6-5

CDR3aa: CSVEPQGARGTDTQYF
CDR3nt: TGCAGCGTCGAACCGCAGGGGGCTCGGGGCACAGATACGCAGTATTTT
abundance: once
d_gene: TRBD1
j_gene: TRBJ2-3
v_gene: TRBV29-1

CDR3aa: CASSSWGLSQETQYF
CDR3nt: TGTGCCAGTAGTAGCTGGGGACTGTCTCAAGAGACCCAGTACTTC
abundance: .
d_gene: .
j_gene: TRBJ2-5
v_gene: TRBV19

CDR3aa: CASTFGERRPTDTQYF
CDR3nt: TGCGCCAGCACGTTCGGGGAGCGCCGACCTACAGATACGCAGTATTTT
abundance: once
d_gene: .
j_gene: TRBJ2-3
v_gene: TRBV10-2